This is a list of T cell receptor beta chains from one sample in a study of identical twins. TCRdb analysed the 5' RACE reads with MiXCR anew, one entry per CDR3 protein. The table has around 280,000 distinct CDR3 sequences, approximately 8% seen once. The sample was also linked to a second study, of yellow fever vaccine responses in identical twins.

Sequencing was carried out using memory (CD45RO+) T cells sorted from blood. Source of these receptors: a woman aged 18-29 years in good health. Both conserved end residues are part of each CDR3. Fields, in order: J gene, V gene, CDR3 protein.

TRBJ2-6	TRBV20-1	CSARDTPLNSGANVLTF
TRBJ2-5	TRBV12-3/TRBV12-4	CASSLVGRVEETQYF
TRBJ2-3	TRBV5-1	CASSSIIGLTDTQYF
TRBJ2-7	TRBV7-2	CASSSGTTYEQYF
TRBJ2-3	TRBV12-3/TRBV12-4	CASRPGQGGLAFTDTQYF
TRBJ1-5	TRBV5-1	CASSLEVGGNQPQHF
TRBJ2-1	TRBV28	CASSFGLAGSNEQFF
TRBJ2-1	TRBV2	CASRASGSPNEQFF
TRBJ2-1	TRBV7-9	CASRSGSYNEQFF
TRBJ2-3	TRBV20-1	CSAETGRYTDTQYF
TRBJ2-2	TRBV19	CASIPRTGQNTGELFF
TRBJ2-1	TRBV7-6	CASSSTSVGDEQFF
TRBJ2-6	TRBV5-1	CASSNGQVDNVLTF
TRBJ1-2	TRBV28	CASSSDGRGYTF
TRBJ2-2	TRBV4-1	CASSQQDLGFVTGELYF
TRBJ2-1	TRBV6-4	CASSDGGRVGGNEQFF
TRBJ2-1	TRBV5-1	CASSPTSGTSYNEQFF
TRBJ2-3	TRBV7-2	CASSFLADTQYF
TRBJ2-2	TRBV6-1	CASSELRGQAGELFF
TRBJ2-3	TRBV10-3	CAISARGETDTQYF
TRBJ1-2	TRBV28	CASSRGGYGYTF
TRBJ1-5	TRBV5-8	CASSYQDQPQHF
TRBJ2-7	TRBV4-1	CASSPPTGTGDYEQYF
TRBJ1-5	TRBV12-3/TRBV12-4	CASTMAGSGSNQPQHF
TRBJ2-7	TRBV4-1	CASSQVGASLYEQYF
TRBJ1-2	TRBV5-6	CASSSNRRSGYTF
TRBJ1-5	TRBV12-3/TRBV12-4	CASSFGTNSNQPQHF
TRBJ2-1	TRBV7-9	CASSLSGGSYNEQFF
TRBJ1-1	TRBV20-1	CSARGQGDTEAFF
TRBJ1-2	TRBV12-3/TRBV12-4	CASSPAREVGYTF
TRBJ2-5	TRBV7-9	CASSGGEETQYF
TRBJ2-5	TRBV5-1	CASSLAPGTGQETQYF
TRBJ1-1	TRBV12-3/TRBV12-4	CASSLIGFPNTEAFF
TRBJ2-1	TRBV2	CASSGTLSYNEQFF
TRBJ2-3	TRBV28	CASSLLAGWADTQYF
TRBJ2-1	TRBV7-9	CASSATGGRNNEQFF
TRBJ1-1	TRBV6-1	CASSRSTGRGTEAFF
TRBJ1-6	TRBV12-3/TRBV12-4	CASRILNSPLHF
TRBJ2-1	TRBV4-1	CASSHRDRVAYNEQFF
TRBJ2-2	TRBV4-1	CASRRTGGLGGELFF
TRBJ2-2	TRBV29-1	CSDPQGTMNTGELFF
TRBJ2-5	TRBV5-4	CASTLATGIQETQYF
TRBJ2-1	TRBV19	CASNGGFYNEQFF
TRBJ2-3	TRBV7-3	CASKVGRSTDTQYF
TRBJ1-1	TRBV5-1	CASSIQGTEAFF